Listed below are T cell receptor beta chains from one sample, sequenced in a study of glioma-infiltrating T cells after dendritic cell vaccination. The assay was immunoSEQ multiplex PCR, and TCRdb's table has in-frame clones only and misses some. Of about 73,000 clones listed, roughly 80% are singletons. Sample: blood, taken before dendritic cell vaccination. The receptors stem from a human donor with glioblastoma. The CDR3 runs from the conserved cysteine through the conserved F or W. D genes are given only for firm matches. Clone size appears in some rows only: once, few, many, or a class for an expanded clone.

.	TRBV19	.	TRBJ2-2	15	TGTGCCAGTAGTATGGGAGGTTTTGGGACCGGGGAGCTGTTTTTT	CASSMGGFGTGELFF
.	TRBV5-1	TRBD2	TRBJ2-3	15	TGCGCCAGCAGCTACAGCGGGGGGCCCGCAGATACGCAGTATTTT	CASSYSGGPADTQYF
.	TRBV7-9	.	TRBJ2-3	16	TGTGCCAGCAGCCTACTAACGGGGAAGGCTACAGATACGCAGTATTTT	CASSLLTGKATDTQYF
.	TRBV18	.	TRBJ2-5	15	TGTGCCAGCTCCCCACGCGCCTCCTTGTCGGAGACCCAGTACTTC	CASSPRASLSETQYF
once	TRBV27	.	TRBJ2-1	18	TGTGCCAGCAGACCAGTAAAGGGTAGGGGAAGCTCCTACAATGAGCAGTTCTTC	CASRPVKGRGSSYNEQFF
.	TRBV10-3	TRBD2	TRBJ2-1	16	TGTGCCATCAGTGAGTACCGCCTAGCGGGGAGCGATGAGCAGTTCTTC	CAISEYRLAGSDEQFF
.	TRBV7-2	.	TRBJ1-1	14	TGTGCCAGCAGCTTAGTGCTGGGGGCGATTGAAGCTTTCTTT	CASSLVLGAIEAFF
.	TRBV7-2	.	TRBJ2-3	15	TGTGCCAGCAGCTTAGCGGGCGTAAGCACAGATACGCAGTATTTT	CASSLAGVSTDTQYF
medium-sized	TRBV5-5	.	TRBJ1-1	14	TGTGCCAGCAGCCCATACTCTCAGGGTACTGAAGCTTTCTTT	CASSPYSQGTEAFF
.	TRBV7-6	TRBD2	TRBJ2-2	20	TGTGCCAGCAGCTCGTTCGGCGGGAGGACGAAGTCGGTGGGACCCGGGGAGCTGTTTTTT	CASSSFGGRTKSVGPGELFF
once	TRBV6-4	.	TRBJ1-5	13	TGTGCCAGCAGCAGGGAAGGAAATCAGCCCCAGCATTTT	CASSREGNQPQHF
.	TRBV4-1	.	TRBJ1-2	16	TGCGCCAGCAGCCAACCTACAGGGTCCCTTGTCTATGGCTACACCTTC	CASSQPTGSLVYGYTF
.	TRBV5-6	.	TRBJ1-5	14	TGTGCCAGCAGCTTGCGAGGCCAGGGTCAGCCCCAGCATTTT	CASSLRGQGQPQHF
few	TRBV6-6	TRBD1	TRBJ1-3	15	TGTGCCAGCAGCCAGACAGGGGGCGCGGGAAACACCATATATTTT	CASSQTGGAGNTIYF
.	TRBV7-2	.	TRBJ1-5	14	TGTGCCAGCAGCTCCGGACGGGGTGATCAGCCCCAGCATTTT	CASSSGRGDQPQHF
once	TRBV19	TRBD2	TRBJ2-3	16	TGTGCCAGTAGTAGGGATACTAGCGGGGGCACAGATACGCAGTATTTT	CASSRDTSGGTDTQYF
.	TRBV5-1	TRBD1	TRBJ1-1	16	TGCGCCAGCAGCTTCGGGAAGACAGGGGAGCACACTGAAGCTTTCTTT	CASSFGKTGEHTEAFF
few	TRBV6-6	TRBD1	TRBJ1-4	15	TGTGCCAGCAGTTACAAGACAGGGACTAATGAAAAACTGTTTTTT	CASSYKTGTNEKLFF
.	TRBV10-3	.	TRBJ1-5	15	TGTGCCATCAGTGACCGTATTGAGGGAAATCAGCCCCAGCATTTT	CAISDRIEGNQPQHF
few	TRBV10-3	.	TRBJ1-2	15	TGTGCCATCAGTGAGTCGGCTGGAGCTAACTATGGCTACACCTTC	CAISESAGANYGYTF